This T cell receptor beta chain emerged from a study of CD8 T cells in ankylosing spondylitis (TCRdb year 2017). The study in broad terms: To find TCR variants linked to disease, the study profiled T cell receptor beta repertoires in ankylosing spondylitis patients and healthy donors. Peripheral blood was sampled, and synovial fluid was additionally collected from ankylosing spondylitis patients. The whole study cohort included 108 healthy donors and about two dozen ankylosing spondylitis patients. Results and caveats for the whole study, not just this receptor: A CD8+ phenotype was shown by the disease-linked clones, which were found at relatively low frequencies in peripheral blood. Blood from ankylosing spondylitis patients appeared to be characterized by a TCR beta motif made up of under 10 highly homologous amino acid variants. Significant enrichment of the disease-linked clones was reported in matched synovial fluid samples from ankylosing spondylitis patients. Some motif variants were previously reported in synovial fluid and blood of reactive arthritis patients, suggesting common disease-initiation mechanisms.

V sheds 6 bases and J sheds 5 bases, leaving 19 bases between their ends. The CDR3 contains 16 residues, cysteine and phenylalanine counted. Only CDR3 DNA remains: 48 bases, in frame from the first base. In its sample, this clonotype was seen many times. Its specific antigen is unknown. No base-level quality is on record; no much larger clone is a single base apart. The data were produced on an Illumina HiSeq 2500. TCR beta libraries were prepared by quantitative 5'-RACE with molecular barcodes. In the source study's methods: A new computational method, built on a probabilistic model of VDJ rearrangement, was used to identify disease-linked TCR variants. TCRdb trimmed public reads at Q25 via fastp, called clones via MiXCR and kept in-frame beta chains. A single entry per CDR3 protein holds the most common genes and DNA from its merged rows. The V and J calls come from TCRdb's annotation, not from the publication. The sample includes 340,000 or so distinct CDR3 sequences, with roughly 14% observed a single time. The ten largest clonotypes hold roughly 1.1% of the sample.

This clonotype was sampled from a male donor with ankylosing spondylitis or in good health (not recorded which). The sample comprised blood, either unsorted or a sorted T cell fraction (not recorded which). The chain joins TRBV12-3 or TRBV12-4 to TRBJ1-4; the D gene is perhaps TRBD1, on 6 matching bases. The nucleotides read TGTGCCAGCAGGCTTGGCGGGGGCGCAAAAAATGAAAAACTGTTTTTT. Translated, this is CASRLGGGAKNEKLFF.